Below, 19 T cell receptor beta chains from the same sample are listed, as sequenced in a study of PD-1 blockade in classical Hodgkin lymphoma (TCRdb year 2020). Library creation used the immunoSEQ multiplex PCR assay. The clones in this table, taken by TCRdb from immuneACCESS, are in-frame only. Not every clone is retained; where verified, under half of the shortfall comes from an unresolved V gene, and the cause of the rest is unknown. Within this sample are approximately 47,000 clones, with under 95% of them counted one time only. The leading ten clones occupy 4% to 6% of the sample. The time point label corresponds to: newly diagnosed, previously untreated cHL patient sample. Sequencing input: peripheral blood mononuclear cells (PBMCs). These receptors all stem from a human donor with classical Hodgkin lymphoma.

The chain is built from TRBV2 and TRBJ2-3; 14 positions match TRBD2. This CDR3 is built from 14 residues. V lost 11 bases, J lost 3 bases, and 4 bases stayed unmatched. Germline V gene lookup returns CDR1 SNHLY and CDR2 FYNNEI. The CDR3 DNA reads TGTGCCTGTAGACTAGCGGGAGGGACAGATACGCAGTATTTT. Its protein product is CACRLAGGTDTQYF.

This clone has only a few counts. The CDR3 loop is CASSDSAGGPDTQYF. The CDR3 coding sequence is TGTGCCAGCAGTGACTCAGCGGGAGGGCCAGATACGCAGTATTTT. The chain uses TRBV6-4 and TRBJ2-3, with 10 positions matching TRBD2. The germline V gene encodes CDR1 MRHNA and CDR2 SNTAGT. The V gene end was trimmed by 0 bases and the J gene end by 4 bases; junction bases not matched to a gene: 1. The CDR3 sequence is 15 residues long.

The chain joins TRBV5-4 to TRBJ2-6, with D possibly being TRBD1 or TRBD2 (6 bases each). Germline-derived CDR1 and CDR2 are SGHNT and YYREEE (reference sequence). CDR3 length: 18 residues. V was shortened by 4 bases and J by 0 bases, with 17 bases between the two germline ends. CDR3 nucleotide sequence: TGTGCCAGCAGCGGGGGGCAGGGGACCCGCTCTGGGGCCAACGTCCTGACTTTC. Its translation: CASSGGQGTRSGANVLTF. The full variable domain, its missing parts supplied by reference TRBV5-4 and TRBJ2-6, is ETGVTQSPTHLIKTRGQQVTLRCSSQSGHNTVSWYQQALGQGPQFIFQYYREEENGRGNFPPRFSGLQFPNYSSELNVNALELDDSALYLCASSGGQGTRSGANVLTFGAGSRLTVL.

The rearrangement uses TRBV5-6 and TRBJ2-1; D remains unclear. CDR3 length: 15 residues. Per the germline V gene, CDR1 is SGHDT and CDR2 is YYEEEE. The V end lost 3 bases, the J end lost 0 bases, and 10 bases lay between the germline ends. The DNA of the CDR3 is TGTGCCAGCAGCTCGACCCCGGGCTCCTACAATGAGCAGTTCTTC. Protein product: CASSSTPGSYNEQFF.

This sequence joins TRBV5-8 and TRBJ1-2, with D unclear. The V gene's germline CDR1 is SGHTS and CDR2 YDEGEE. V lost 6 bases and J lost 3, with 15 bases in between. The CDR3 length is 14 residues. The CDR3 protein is CASTHRGRDYGYTF. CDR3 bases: TGTGCCAGCACCCATCGGGGTAGGGACTATGGCTACACCTTC.

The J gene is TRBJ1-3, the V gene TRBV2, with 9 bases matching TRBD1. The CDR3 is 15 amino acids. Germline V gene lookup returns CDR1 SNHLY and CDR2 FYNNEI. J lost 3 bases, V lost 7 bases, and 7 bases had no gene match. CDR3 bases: TGTGCCAGCAAGGGACAGGGAACCTATGGAAACACCATATATTTT. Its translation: CASKGQGTYGNTIYF.

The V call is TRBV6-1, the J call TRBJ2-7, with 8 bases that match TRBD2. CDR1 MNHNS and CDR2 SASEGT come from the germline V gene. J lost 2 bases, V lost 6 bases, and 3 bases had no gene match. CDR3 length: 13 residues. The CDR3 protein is CASRVSGTYEQYF. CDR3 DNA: TGTGCCAGCAGGGTTAGCGGGACCTACGAGCAGTACTTC.

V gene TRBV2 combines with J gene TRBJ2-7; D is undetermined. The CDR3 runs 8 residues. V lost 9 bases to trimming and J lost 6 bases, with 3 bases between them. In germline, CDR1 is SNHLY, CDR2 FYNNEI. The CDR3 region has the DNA TGTGCCAGAGGCGAGCAGTACTTC. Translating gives CARGEQYF.

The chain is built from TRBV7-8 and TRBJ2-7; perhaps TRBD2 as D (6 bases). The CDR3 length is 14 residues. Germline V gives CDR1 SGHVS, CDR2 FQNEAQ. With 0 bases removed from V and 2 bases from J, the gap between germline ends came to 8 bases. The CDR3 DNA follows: TGTGCCAGCAGCTTAGCGGGACTTACCTACGAGCAGTACTTC. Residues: CASSLAGLTYEQYF.

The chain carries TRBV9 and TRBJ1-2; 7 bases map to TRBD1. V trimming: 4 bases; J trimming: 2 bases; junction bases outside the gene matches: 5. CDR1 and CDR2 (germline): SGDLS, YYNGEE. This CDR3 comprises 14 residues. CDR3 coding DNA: TGTGCCAGCAGCTCGACGACAGGGAACTATGGCTACACCTTC. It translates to CASSSTTGNYGYTF.

The CDR3 coding sequence is TGTGCCAGCAGCTTCGCGGGAGGCTTGTTCAATGAGCAGTTCTTC. Residues: CASSFAGGLFNEQFF. The rearrangement links TRBV5-4 to TRBJ2-1; 8 bases match TRBD2. Germline lookup yields CDR1 SGHNT and CDR2 YYREEE (reference sequence). With 2 bases clipped from V and 6 bases from J, the junction kept 7 bases outside the gene matches. The CDR3 spans 15 residues.

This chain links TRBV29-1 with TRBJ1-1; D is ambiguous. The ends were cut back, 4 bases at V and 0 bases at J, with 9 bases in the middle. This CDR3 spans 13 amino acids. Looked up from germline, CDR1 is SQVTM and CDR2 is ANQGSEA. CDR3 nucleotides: TGCAGCGTTGTCAGCCTGATGAACACTGAAGCTTTCTTT. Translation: CSVVSLMNTEAFF.

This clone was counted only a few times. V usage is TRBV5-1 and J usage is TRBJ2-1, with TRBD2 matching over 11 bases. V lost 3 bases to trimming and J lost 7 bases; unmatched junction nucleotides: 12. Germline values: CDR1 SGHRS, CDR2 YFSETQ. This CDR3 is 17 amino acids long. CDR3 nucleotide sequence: TGCGCCAGCAGCTCGGGAACTAGCGGGAGTCTTTGGAATGAGCAGTTCTTC. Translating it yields CASSSGTSGSLWNEQFF.

The CDR3 DNA reads as TGTGCCAGTACCCCGACACGAGTCCCCCGGGGGTACACCTTC. Translation: CASTPTRVPRGYTF. V and J are TRBV19 and TRBJ1-2, with D possibly being TRBD1 (5 bases). The CDR3 loop spans 14 amino acids. Germline V gene lookup returns CDR1 LNHDA and CDR2 SQIVND (reference sequence). Trimming took off 7 bases at V and 11 bases at J, with 23 bases between the two ends.

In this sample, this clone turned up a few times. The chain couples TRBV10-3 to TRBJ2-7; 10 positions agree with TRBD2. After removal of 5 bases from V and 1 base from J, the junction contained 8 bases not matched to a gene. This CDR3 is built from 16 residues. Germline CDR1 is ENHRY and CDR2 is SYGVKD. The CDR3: CAISPSGRAGSYEQYF. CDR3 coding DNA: TGTGCCATCAGTCCCAGCGGGAGGGCAGGTTCCTACGAGCAGTACTTC.

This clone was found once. CDR3 region: CASSFPQGIKGYTF. The CDR3 bases are TGTGCCAGCAGTTTTCCCCAGGGGATAAAAGGCTACACCTTC. V usage is TRBV28 and J usage is TRBJ1-2; D is possibly TRBD1 (6 bases). CDR3 length: 14 amino acids. Trimming pared 3 bases from V and 8 bases from J, leaving 16 bases between. Germline V gene data show CDR1 as MDHEN and CDR2 as SYDVKM.

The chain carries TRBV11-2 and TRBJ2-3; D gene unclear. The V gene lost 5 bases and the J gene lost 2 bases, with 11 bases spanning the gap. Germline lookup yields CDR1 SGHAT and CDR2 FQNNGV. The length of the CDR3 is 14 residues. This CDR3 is CASSPDRDTDTQYF. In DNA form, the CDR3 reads TGTGCCAGCAGCCCTGACCGAGACACAGATACGCAGTATTTT. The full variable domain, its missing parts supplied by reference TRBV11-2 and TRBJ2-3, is EAGVAQSPRYKIIEKRQSVAFWCNPISGHATLYWYQQILGQGPKLLIQFQNNGVVDDSQLPKDRFSAERLKGVDSTLKIQPAKLEDSAVYLCASSPDRDTDTQYFGPGTRLTVL.

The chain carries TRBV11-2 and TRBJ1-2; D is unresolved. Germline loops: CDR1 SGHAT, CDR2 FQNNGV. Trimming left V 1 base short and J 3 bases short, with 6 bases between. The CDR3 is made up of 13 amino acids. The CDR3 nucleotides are TGTGCCAGCAGCTTAGGCAGCCACTATGGCTACACCTTC. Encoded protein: CASSLGSHYGYTF.

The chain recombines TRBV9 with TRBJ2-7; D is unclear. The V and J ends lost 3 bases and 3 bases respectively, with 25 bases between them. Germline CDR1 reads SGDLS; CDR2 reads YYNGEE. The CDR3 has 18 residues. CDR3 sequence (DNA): TGTGCCAGCAGCGACCCGCACCCGATACACTGCCCCATCTACGAGCAGTACTTC. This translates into CASSDPHPIHCPIYEQYF.